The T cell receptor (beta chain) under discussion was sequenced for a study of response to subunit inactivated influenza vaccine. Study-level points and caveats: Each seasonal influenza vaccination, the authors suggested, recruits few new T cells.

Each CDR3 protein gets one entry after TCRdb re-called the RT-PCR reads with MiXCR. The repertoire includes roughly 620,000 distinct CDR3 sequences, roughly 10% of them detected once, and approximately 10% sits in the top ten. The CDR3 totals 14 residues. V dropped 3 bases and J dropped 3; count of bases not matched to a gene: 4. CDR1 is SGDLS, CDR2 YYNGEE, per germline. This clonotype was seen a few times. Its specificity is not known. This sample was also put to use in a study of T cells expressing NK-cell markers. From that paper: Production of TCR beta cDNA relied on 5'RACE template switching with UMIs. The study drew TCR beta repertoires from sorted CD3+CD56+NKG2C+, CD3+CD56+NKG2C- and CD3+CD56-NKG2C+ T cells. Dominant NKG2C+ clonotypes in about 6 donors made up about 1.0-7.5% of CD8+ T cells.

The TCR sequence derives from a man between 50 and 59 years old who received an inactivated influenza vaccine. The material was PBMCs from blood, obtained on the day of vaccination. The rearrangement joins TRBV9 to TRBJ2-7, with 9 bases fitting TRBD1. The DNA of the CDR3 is TGTGCCAGCAGCGAGGGACAGGGCCTCTACGAGCAGTACTTC. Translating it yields CASSEGQGLYEQYF.